A selection of T cell receptor beta chains follows, all from one sample in a study of breast tumors, draining lymph nodes, adjacent tissues. TCRdb re-called the multiplex PCR reads with MiXCR, one entry per CDR3 protein. The sample lists about 31,000 distinct CDR3 sequences, 63% seen once, with under 20% in the top ten. Sequenced sample: breast tumor tissue. The receptors were gathered from a female donor with breast cancer. Some clones in this sample may be carry-over from other donors' samples. Each CDR3 is given with its conserved first and last residue. The D gene is left open where the match is weak. The size entry is marked missing in some rows and otherwise reads once, few, many or a size class.

-	-	TRBV2	TRBJ2-2	TGTGCCAGCAGTGAAGCGCTGGCGAACACCGGGGAGCTGTTTTTT	CASSEALANTGELFF
-	many	TRBV11-1	TRBJ2-4	TGTGCCAGCAGCCCGGGACCTGGCGGAAACATTCAGTACTTC	CASSPGPGGNIQYF
-	-	TRBV6-5	TRBJ1-5	TGTGCCAGCAGAGACCCTAGGGCAGGCAATCAGCCCCAGCATTTT	CASRDPRAGNQPQHF
-	-	TRBV11-3	TRBJ1-3	TGTGCCAGCAGCTTAGATGGTTCTGGAAACACCATATATTTT	CASSLDGSGNTIYF
TRBD2	many	TRBV11-3	TRBJ2-5	TGTGCCAGCAGCCTAGCGGGAGGGCCTGGGGAGACCCAGTACTTC	CASSLAGGPGETQYF
-	-	TRBV24-1	TRBJ1-2	TGTGCCACCAGTGACCTGACAGATGGCTACACCTTC	CATSDLTDGYTF
TRBD2	-	TRBV7-9	TRBJ2-1	TGTGCCAGCAGCGAGGGACTAGCGGGAATACGCGACAATGAGCAGTTCTTC	CASSEGLAGIRDNEQFF
-	few	TRBV5-6	TRBJ2-5	TGTGCCAGCAGCAGATACCTGGCGGGAACGGAGACCCAGTACTTC	CASSRYLAGTETQYF
-	-	TRBV6-5	TRBJ2-1	TGTGCCAGCAGCAGGGTGGGGAACTACAATGAGCAGTTCTTC	CASSRVGNYNEQFF
-	few	TRBV5-1	TRBJ2-7	TGCGCCAGCGCAGCCCGGGACGGAGGATACGAGCAGTACTTC	CASAARDGGYEQYF
-	many	TRBV14	TRBJ2-3	TGTGCCAGCAGCCACGCATTGACCGGGGATACGCAGTATTTT	CASSHALTGDTQYF
-	once	TRBV20-1	TRBJ1-5	TGCAGTGCTAGAGATTCCAGGGGACATCAGCCCCAGCATTTT	CSARDSRGHQPQHF
TRBD2	many	TRBV3-1	TRBJ2-3	TGTGCCAGCGGCCGGGGGGGTAACACAGATACGCAGTATTTT	CASGRGGNTDTQYF
TRBD2	many	TRBV5-1	TRBJ2-1	TGCGCCAGTCCATTCCTTTTGGGGAGGGGCAATGAGCAGTTCTTC	CASPFLLGRGNEQFF
TRBD1	-	TRBV10-3	TRBJ2-5	TGTGCCATCAGTGGGGACAGACCGGGGCACTTC	CAISGDRPGHF
-	few	TRBV10-3	TRBJ2-7	TGTGCCATCAGTGAGTCTAAAGCGTCCTACGAGCAGTACTTC	CAISESKASYEQYF
TRBD2	many	TRBV4-1	TRBJ2-1	TGCGCCAGCAGCCAACGTAGGACTAGCGGGAGTGGGGGGGAGCAGTTCTTC	CASSQRRTSGSGGEQFF
-	many	TRBV7-9	TRBJ2-7	TGTGCCAGCAGCCCCCTGCCCTCCTACGAGCAGTACTTC	CASSPLPSYEQYF
-	-	TRBV9	TRBJ2-7	TGTGCCAGCAGCTTGGGACCAGGCGTCTACGAGCAGTACTTC	CASSLGPGVYEQYF
TRBD2	many	TRBV20-1	TRBJ2-2	TGCAGTGCCCGTAGCGGGAGTGGTAGGGCCGGGGAGCTGTTTTTT	CSARSGSGRAGELFF
TRBD2	-	TRBV11-3	TRBJ2-7	TGTGCCAGCAGCGCCCGAGCGGGAGGGTCCGAGCAGTACTTC	CASSARAGGSEQYF
-	many	TRBV20-1	TRBJ2-2	TGCAGTGCTAGACGGGGGCCCAACACCGGGGAGCTGTTTTTT	CSARRGPNTGELFF
-	-	TRBV12-3/TRBV12-4	TRBJ2-3	TGTGCCAGCATCCCTCCGGCTAGCGGCACAGATACGCAGTATTTT	CASIPPASGTDTQYF
-	-	TRBV6-5	TRBJ1-2	TGTGCCAGCAGTTACTCCGGGGAAAGAGGCTACACCTTC	CASSYSGERGYTF
TRBD1	-	TRBV29-1	TRBJ1-2	TGCAGCGTCCTAACGGGACAGGGAGTATCTGGCTACACCTTC	CSVLTGQGVSGYTF
TRBD1	-	TRBV5-1	TRBJ1-2	TGCGCCAGCAAAGGGGAGGGACAGGGCATTTATGGCTACACCTTC	CASKGEGQGIYGYTF
TRBD2	-	TRBV7-3	TRBJ2-5	TGTGCCAGCAGCACACGCCCACTAGCGGAGGGGGGGGAGACCCAGTACTTC	CASSTRPLAEGGETQYF
TRBD2	-	TRBV20-1	TRBJ2-7	TGCAGTGCCCCGCCCCTAGCGGGAGATGGGTCCTACGAGCAGTACTTC	CSAPPLAGDGSYEQYF
-	many	TRBV9	TRBJ2-3	TGTGCCAGCAGCAAGGGGGTGGATACGCAGTATTTT	CASSKGVDTQYF
TRBD1	-	TRBV20-1	TRBJ2-5	TGCAGTGCTAGGGTAACAGGGGGCTCAGGGACCCAGTACTTC	CSARVTGGSGTQYF
-	-	TRBV11-3	TRBJ2-7	TGTGCCAGCAGCTCTGAGGGAGGCGAGCAGTACTTC	CASSSEGGEQYF
TRBD2	-	TRBV20-1	TRBJ2-1	TGCAGTGCTAGAGATTTTAGCCTAGCGGGAGGGCCGGGGAATGAGCAGTTCTTC	CSARDFSLAGGPGNEQFF
TRBD1	medium-sized	TRBV20-1	TRBJ1-3	TGCAGTGCTACCTCTTTGACAGGGGGCTCTGGAAACACCATATATTTT	CSATSLTGGSGNTIYF
TRBD2	once	TRBV5-1	TRBJ2-3	TGCGCCAGCAGCAGGCTAGCGGAACTGGCAGATACGCAGTATTTT	CASSRLAELADTQYF
-	-	TRBV4-2	TRBJ1-1	TGTGCCAGCGGCCAAGAGAGGTGGGACCCTGAAGCTTTCTTT	CASGQERWDPEAFF
-	-	TRBV7-2	TRBJ2-1	TGTGCCAGCAGCTTCGGGGGGACATCCTACAATGAGCAGTTCTTC	CASSFGGTSYNEQFF
-	-	TRBV7-2	TRBJ2-5	TGCGCCAGCAGCTTGCTACCTAATCGCCAAGAGTCCCAGTACTTC	CASSLLPNRQESQYF
-	-	TRBV6-1	TRBJ2-7	TGTGCCAGCAGATTAAACTACGAGCAGTACTTC	CASRLNYEQYF
-	-	TRBV30	TRBJ2-5	TGTGCCTGGAGTGTAAAAAGGACGGCGAAAGAGACCCAGTACTTC	CAWSVKRTAKETQYF
TRBD2	-	TRBV15	TRBJ2-7	TGTGCCACCAGTAGAATGGGGACTAGCGGGAACCCCCTTTACGAGCAGTACTTC	CATSRMGTSGNPLYEQYF
-	-	TRBV5-1	TRBJ1-3	TGCGCCAGCAGGAAGTCTGGAAACACCATATATTTT	CASRKSGNTIYF
-	-	TRBV7-9	TRBJ2-7	TGTGCCAGCAGGTTCACCAGGGCGGGGAGCTCCTACGAGCAGTACTTC	CASRFTRAGSSYEQYF
TRBD2	-	TRBV20-1	TRBJ2-1	TGCAGTGCTACCCAGGGAGCGGGGTACAATGAGCAGTTCTTC	CSATQGAGYNEQFF
-	few	TRBV19	TRBJ1-6	TGTGCCAGTAGACCCCAGTCCACTGCGGATAATTCACCCCTCCACTTT	CASRPQSTADNSPLHF
-	-	TRBV6-4	TRBJ2-2	TGTGCCAGCAGTCAGGACCAAGAGAACACCGGGGAGCTGTTTTTT	CASSQDQENTGELFF
-	-	TRBV5-1	TRBJ2-1	-	CASSFYICSARGSGGLYNEQFF
-	many	TRBV11-3	TRBJ2-7	TGTGCCAGCAGCTTCGGGGTTGGGGAGCAGTACTTC	CASSFGVGEQYF
TRBD2	-	TRBV20-1	TRBJ2-7	TGCAGTGCTATGTGGACTAGCGGGAGGAACTACGAGCAGTACTTC	CSAMWTSGRNYEQYF
-	few	TRBV10-3	TRBJ2-7	TGTGCCATCAGGGACCAGTCGGACGAGCAGTACTTC	CAIRDQSDEQYF
-	many	TRBV6-2/TRBV6-3	TRBJ2-1	TGTGCCAGCAGTCACTCCTACAATGAGCAGTTCTTC	CASSHSYNEQFF
TRBD1	many	TRBV24-1	TRBJ2-3	TGTGCCACCAGTGACCCGGGACAGGGGAGCACAGATACGCAGTATTTT	CATSDPGQGSTDTQYF
-	-	TRBV20-1	TRBJ1-5	TGCAGTGCTCATACGGACGGATTCAATCAGCCCCAGCATTTT	CSAHTDGFNQPQHF
-	few	TRBV7-2	TRBJ1-2	TGTGCCAGCAGCTCGGCGTATGGCTACACCTTC	CASSSAYGYTF
-	-	TRBV20-1	TRBJ1-4	TGCAGTGCTAGAGATGTGGGGCGTACTAATGAAAAACTGTTTTTT	CSARDVGRTNEKLFF
TRBD1	-	TRBV12-3/TRBV12-4	TRBJ1-4	TGTGCCAGCAGCGCGGGACAGGGCTCAACTAATGAAAAACTGTTTTTT	CASSAGQGSTNEKLFF